A single T cell receptor (beta chain) is shown here with its context. Its cognate antigen has yet to be identified. Base qualities were left out, and no much larger clone turns up one base away. TCRbeta CDR3 regions were amplified from genomic DNA using the immunoSEQ Assay, a bias-controlled multiplex PCR. As for the original processing: Nucleated cell counts per sample were estimated from amplification of reference gene primers within the assay. To quantify the absolute abundance of each unique TCRbeta CDR3 rearrangement, sequence reads were collapsed and filtered. For each sample, productive Simpson clonality was calculated by taking the square root of Simpson's diversity index across productive rearrangements. What TCRdb holds here is the immuneACCESS table cut down to in-frame rearrangements. Part of the clones is not present; checked against another copy, under half of the missing clones reflect an unresolved V gene, and the others are unexplained. The V and J calls and clone size were taken over from that table, and D and trimming were inferred from the DNA. The sample table records fewer than 250,000 clones; approximately 80% of these occur just once. Approximately 4.5% of the sample belongs to the ten largest clones.

These data come from a study of blood T cell repertoires in COVID-19 (TCRdb year 2020). Study-level background: Collaborator samples came from the United States, Italy and Spain and covered acute and convalescent phases of COVID-19. The prospective study material was composed of cDNA or gDNA derived from T cells, B-cell-depleted T cells, or PBMCs. Subjects who had been exposed to COVID-19, were actively infected with it, or had recovered from it provided the deeply sampled blood TCRbeta repertoires that made up the dataset. The repertoires were released in a freely available public database intended as a resource for research on the immune response to SARS-CoV-2. Samples came from the ongoing ImmuneRACE study (first 160 participants) plus 1,254 subjects from 6 global collaborators. Nearly every sample came with metadata listing a de-identified subject ID, COVID-19 status, age in years and sex. Where HLA class I and class II types were available, the types were taken from metadata supplied by the sample provider, not from assay-based typing. Results the study describes overall, beyond this receptor: How much clinical and demographic metadata was included differed by source and by participant, and the metadata was provided uncurated.

Whole blood was collected in K2EDTA tubes by collaborating institutions according to the institutions' own protocols. Collaborator samples were shipped for TCRbeta analysis as frozen whole blood, isolated PBMCs, or DNA extracted from either sample type. The sequence came from a woman between 70 and 85 years old with acute or convalescent COVID-19. The sequencing input was peripheral blood.

The nucleotides are TGTGCCAGCAGCTTAAGGGGTGGACAACTCTATGGCTACACCTTC. Its product reads: CASSLRGGQLYGYTF. Here the chain combines TRBV7-8 and TRBJ1-2; TRBD1 is perhaps the D gene, given 5 matching bases. The CDR3 runs 15 residues from the cysteine to the phenylalanine. The sequence is cut down to CDR3 DNA, 45 bases in frame from base 1. V is clipped by 2 bases and J by 4 bases, and the sequence between their germline boundaries is 14 bases long. Based on the germline V gene, the CDR1 and CDR2 sequences are SGHVS and FQNEAQ.